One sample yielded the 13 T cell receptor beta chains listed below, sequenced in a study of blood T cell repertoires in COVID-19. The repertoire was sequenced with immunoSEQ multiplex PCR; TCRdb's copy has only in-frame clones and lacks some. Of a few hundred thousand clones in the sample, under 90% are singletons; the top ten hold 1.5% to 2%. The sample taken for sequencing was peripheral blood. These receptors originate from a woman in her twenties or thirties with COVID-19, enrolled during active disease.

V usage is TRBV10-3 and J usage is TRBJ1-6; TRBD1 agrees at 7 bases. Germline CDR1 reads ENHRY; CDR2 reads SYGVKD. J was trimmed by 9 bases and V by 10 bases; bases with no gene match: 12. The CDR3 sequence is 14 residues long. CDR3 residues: CATRQGPPASPLHF. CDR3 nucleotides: TGTGCCACTCGACAGGGCCCCCCGGCTTCACCCCTCCACTTT.

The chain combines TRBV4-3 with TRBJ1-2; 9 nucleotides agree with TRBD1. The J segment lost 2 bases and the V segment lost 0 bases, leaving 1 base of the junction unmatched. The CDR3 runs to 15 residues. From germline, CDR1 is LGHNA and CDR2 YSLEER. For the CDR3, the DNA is TGCGCCAGCAGCCAAGAGGGGACAGGGAACTATGGCTACACCTTC. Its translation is CASSQEGTGNYGYTF.

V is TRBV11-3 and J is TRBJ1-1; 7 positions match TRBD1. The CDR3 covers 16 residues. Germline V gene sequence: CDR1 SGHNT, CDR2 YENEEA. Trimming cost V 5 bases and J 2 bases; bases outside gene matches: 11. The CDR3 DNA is TGTGCCAGCAGCGAATCTAGGACAGGCGATAACACTGAAGCTTTCTTT. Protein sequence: CASSESRTGDNTEAFF.

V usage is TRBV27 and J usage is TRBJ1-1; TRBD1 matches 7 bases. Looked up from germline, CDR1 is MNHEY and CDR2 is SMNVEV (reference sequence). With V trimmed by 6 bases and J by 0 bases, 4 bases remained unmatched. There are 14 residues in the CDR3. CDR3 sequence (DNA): TGTGCCAGCAGGACAGGGTTCATGAACACTGAAGCTTTCTTT. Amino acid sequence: CASRTGFMNTEAFF.

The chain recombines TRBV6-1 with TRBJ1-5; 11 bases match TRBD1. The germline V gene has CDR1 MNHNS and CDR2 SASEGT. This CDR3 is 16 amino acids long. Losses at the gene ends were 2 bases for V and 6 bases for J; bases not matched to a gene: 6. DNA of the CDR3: TGTGCCAGCAGTGAACCTGGACAGGGGGCGTTTCAGCCCCAGCATTTT. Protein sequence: CASSEPGQGAFQPQHF.

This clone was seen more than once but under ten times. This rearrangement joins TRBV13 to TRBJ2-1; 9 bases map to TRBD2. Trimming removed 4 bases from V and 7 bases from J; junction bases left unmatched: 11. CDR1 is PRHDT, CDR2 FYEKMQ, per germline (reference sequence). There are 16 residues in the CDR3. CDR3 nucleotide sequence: TGTGCCAGCAGCTCCCTCGGCGCGGGGGGGAGGAATGAGCAGTTCTTC. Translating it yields CASSSLGAGGRNEQFF.

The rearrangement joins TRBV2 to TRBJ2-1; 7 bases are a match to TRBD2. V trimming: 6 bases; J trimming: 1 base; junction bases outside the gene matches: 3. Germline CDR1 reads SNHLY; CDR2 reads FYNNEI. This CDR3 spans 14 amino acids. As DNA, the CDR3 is TGTGCCAGCAGGCTGGGGGGGTCCTACAATGAGCAGTTCTTC. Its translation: CASRLGGSYNEQFF.

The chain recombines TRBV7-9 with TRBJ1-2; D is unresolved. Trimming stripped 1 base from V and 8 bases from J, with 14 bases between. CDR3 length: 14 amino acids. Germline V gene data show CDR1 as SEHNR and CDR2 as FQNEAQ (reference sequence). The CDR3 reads CASSLVLGNTGYTF. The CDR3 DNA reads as TGTGCCAGCAGCTTAGTACTCGGGAATACGGGCTACACCTTC.

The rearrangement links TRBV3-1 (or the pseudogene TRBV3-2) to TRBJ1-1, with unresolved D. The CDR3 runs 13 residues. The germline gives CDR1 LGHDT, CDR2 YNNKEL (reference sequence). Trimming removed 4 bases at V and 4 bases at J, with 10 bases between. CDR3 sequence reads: CASSPRVGTEAFF. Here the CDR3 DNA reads TGTGCCAGCAGCCCGAGGGTGGGCACTGAAGCTTTCTTT.

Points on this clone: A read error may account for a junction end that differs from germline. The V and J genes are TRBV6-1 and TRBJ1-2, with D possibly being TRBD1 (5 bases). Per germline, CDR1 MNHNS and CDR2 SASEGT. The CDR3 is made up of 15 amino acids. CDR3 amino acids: CASREGVMDIYGYTF. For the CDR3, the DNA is TGTGCCAGCAGGGAAGGGGTCATGGACATCTATGGCTACACCTTC.

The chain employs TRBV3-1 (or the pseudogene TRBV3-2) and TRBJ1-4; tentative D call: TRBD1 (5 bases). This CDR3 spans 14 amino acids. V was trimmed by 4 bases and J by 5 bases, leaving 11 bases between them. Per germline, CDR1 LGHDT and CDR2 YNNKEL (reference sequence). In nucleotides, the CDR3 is TGTGCCAGCAGCCTACGACAGAGGAATGAAAAACTGTTTTTT. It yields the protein CASSLRQRNEKLFF.

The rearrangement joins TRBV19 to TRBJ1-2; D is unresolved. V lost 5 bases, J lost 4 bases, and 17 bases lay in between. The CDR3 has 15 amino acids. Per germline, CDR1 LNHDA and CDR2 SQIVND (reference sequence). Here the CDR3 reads CASSPSEAFSYGYTF. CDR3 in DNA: TGTGCCAGTAGTCCCTCGGAGGCCTTCTCCTATGGCTACACCTTC.

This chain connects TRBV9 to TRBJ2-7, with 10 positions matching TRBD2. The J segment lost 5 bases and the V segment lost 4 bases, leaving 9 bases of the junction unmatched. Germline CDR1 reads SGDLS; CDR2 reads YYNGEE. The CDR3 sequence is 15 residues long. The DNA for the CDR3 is TGTGCCAGCAGCCATGAGCGGGGGGGCCGGGACGAGCAGTACTTC. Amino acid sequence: CASSHERGGRDEQYF.